This T cell receptor beta chain was sequenced during a study of blood T cell repertoires in COVID-19. Study context: Among Cohort 3 donors, those recovered had two negative PCRs, clearance, or symptom resolution.

Cohort placement rested on clinical history that participants reported themselves. Authors' analysis steps: Researchers report that nucleated cell counts were estimated from reference gene primer amplification. Data came from immunoSEQ multiplex PCR; TCRdb stores just in-frame clones and leaves some out. D and trimming come from the DNA, and the V and J calls and clone size come from that table. The sample records a few hundred thousand clones, about 86% being singletons. The CDR3 is 16 amino acids. Germline lookup yields CDR1 LGHNA and CDR2 YSLEER. Losses at the gene ends were 0 bases for V and 9 bases for J; bases not matched to a gene: 11.

This TCR derives from a woman between 50 and 59 years old in a cohort exposed to, infected with or recovered from COVID-19 (not recorded which). Sequencing was carried out using PBMCs or T cells enriched from blood (not recorded which). V and J are TRBV4-3 and TRBJ2-1; 7 bases match TRBD1. The DNA of the CDR3 is TGCGCCAGCAGCCAAGATCTGGCAGGGGGACGTGCTGAGCAGTTCTTC. As protein: CASSQDLAGGRAEQFF.